This is a list of T cell receptor beta chains from one sample in a study of cytomegalovirus exposure and HLA in healthy donors. Assay used: immunoSEQ multiplex PCR; TCRdb lists only in-frame clones, some missing. Of approximately 90,000 clones in the sample, around three quarters were seen once. Sequenced sample: PBMCs. Receptor source: a male donor in good health and CMV-seronegative. Each CDR3 is given with its conserved first and last residue. The order of the fields is J gene, D gene, clone size, V gene, CDR3 DNA, CDR3 protein. D genes are given only for firm matches. Clone size is shown for a subset of rows, as once, few, many or a class of expanded clone.

j_call: TRBJ2-7
d_call: NA
clone_size: once
v_call: TRBV27
cdr3_nt: TGTGCCAGCAGTTCCCAAGGAGCTGACGAGCAGTACTTC
cdr3_aa: CASSSQGADEQYF

j_call: TRBJ2-1
d_call: TRBD2
clone_size: NA
v_call: TRBV4-1
cdr3_nt: TGCGCCAGCAGCCAAGGGACTCTAGCGGGAGGCGCAAATGAGCAGTTCTTC
cdr3_aa: CASSQGTLAGGANEQFF

j_call: TRBJ1-2
d_call: NA
clone_size: few
v_call: TRBV11-2
cdr3_nt: TGTGCCAGCAGCCCATCCGACGGGATTTCCTATGGCTACACCTTC
cdr3_aa: CASSPSDGISYGYTF

j_call: TRBJ1-5
d_call: TRBD1
clone_size: NA
v_call: TRBV7-9
cdr3_nt: TGTGCCAGCAGCCTAGGGGACAGCTTCAATCAGCCCCAGCATTTT
cdr3_aa: CASSLGDSFNQPQHF

j_call: TRBJ1-2
d_call: NA
clone_size: NA
v_call: TRBV7-9
cdr3_nt: TGTTCCAGCAGCTTTAGTAGGGGAGGCTACACCTTC
cdr3_aa: CSSSFSRGGYTF

j_call: TRBJ1-2
d_call: NA
clone_size: NA
v_call: TRBV28
cdr3_nt: TGTGCCAGTTCAAGGCGGGTGTATGGCTACACCTTC
cdr3_aa: CASSRRVYGYTF

j_call: TRBJ1-2
d_call: NA
clone_size: NA
v_call: TRBV4-2
cdr3_nt: TGTGCCAGCAGCCAAGAGGGGCAGGGAGGGGATGGCTACACCTTC
cdr3_aa: CASSQEGQGGDGYTF

j_call: TRBJ2-7
d_call: NA
clone_size: NA
v_call: TRBV7-9
cdr3_nt: TGTGCCAGCAGCTTTACAGGGTTAGTCTCCATCTTC
cdr3_aa: CASSFTGLVSIF

j_call: TRBJ1-2
d_call: TRBD1
clone_size: NA
v_call: TRBV7-9
cdr3_nt: TGTGCCAGCAGCCTACAGGGGGGATATGGCTACACCTTC
cdr3_aa: CASSLQGGYGYTF

j_call: TRBJ1-6
d_call: TRBD1
clone_size: NA
v_call: TRBV7-2
cdr3_nt: TGTGCCAGCAGCTGGGGGACAGAATATAATTCACCCCTCCACTTT
cdr3_aa: CASSWGTEYNSPLHF

j_call: TRBJ2-2
d_call: TRBD2
clone_size: NA
v_call: TRBV4-3
cdr3_nt: TGCGCCAGCAGCCAGCGGGGGGGCCTCAGCGGGGAGCTGTTTTTT
cdr3_aa: CASSQRGGLSGELFF

j_call: TRBJ2-1
d_call: TRBD1
clone_size: NA
v_call: TRBV15
cdr3_nt: TGTGCCACCAGCAGAGTAGGGACAGGGGTTTACAATGAGCAGTTCTTC
cdr3_aa: CATSRVGTGVYNEQFF

j_call: TRBJ2-1
d_call: TRBD1
clone_size: NA
v_call: TRBV19
cdr3_nt: TGTGCCAGTAGTCCGACCCTGACAGGGGGACACAATGAGCAGTTCTTC
cdr3_aa: CASSPTLTGGHNEQFF

j_call: TRBJ2-7
d_call: NA
clone_size: once
v_call: TRBV5-1
cdr3_nt: TGCGCCAGCAGCTTGGTAGGGGCCGGGTACGAGCAGTACTTC
cdr3_aa: CASSLVGAGYEQYF

j_call: TRBJ1-6
d_call: NA
clone_size: NA
v_call: TRBV29-1
cdr3_nt: TGCAGCGTTGAGTTGGGAGGGAAAGGTTCACCCCTCCACTTT
cdr3_aa: CSVELGGKGSPLHF

j_call: TRBJ2-7
d_call: TRBD1
clone_size: NA
v_call: TRBV28
cdr3_nt: TGTGCCAGCAGATGGGACAGGGTGGCCTACGAGCAGTACTTC
cdr3_aa: CASRWDRVAYEQYF

j_call: TRBJ1-2
d_call: NA
clone_size: few
v_call: TRBV11-2
cdr3_nt: TGTGCCAGCAGCCCCCCCGGACAGCGAAGCTACACCTTC
cdr3_aa: CASSPPGQRSYTF

j_call: TRBJ1-1
d_call: NA
clone_size: NA
v_call: TRBV6-5
cdr3_nt: TGTGCCAGCAGTTACGCACCAGGACAAGAAGCTTTCTTT
cdr3_aa: CASSYAPGQEAFF

j_call: TRBJ1-5
d_call: TRBD1
clone_size: NA
v_call: TRBV7-2
cdr3_nt: TGTGCCAGCAGCTCGTACAGGGGGGGCAATCAGCCCCAGCATTTT
cdr3_aa: CASSSYRGGNQPQHF

j_call: TRBJ1-2
d_call: TRBD1
clone_size: NA
v_call: TRBV9
cdr3_nt: TGTGCCAGCAGCGTAGATCCCGGGACAGGGGGAGGCTACACCTTC
cdr3_aa: CASSVDPGTGGGYTF